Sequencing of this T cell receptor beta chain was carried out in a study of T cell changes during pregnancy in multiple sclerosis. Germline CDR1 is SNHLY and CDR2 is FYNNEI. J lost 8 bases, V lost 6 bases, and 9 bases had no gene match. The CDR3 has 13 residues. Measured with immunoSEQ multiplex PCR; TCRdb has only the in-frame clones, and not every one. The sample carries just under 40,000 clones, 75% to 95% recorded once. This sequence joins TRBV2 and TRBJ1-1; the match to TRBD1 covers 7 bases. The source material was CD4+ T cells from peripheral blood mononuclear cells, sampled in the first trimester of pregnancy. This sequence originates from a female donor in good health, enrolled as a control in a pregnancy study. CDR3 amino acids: CASSPIRQGEAFF. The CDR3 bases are TGTGCCAGCAGCCCCATAAGACAGGGAGAAGCTTTCTTT.